This T cell receptor (beta chain) was profiled in a study of T cell repertoires in cytomegalovirus infection. Across the study: Public TCR beta signatures marked donors with CMV infection and the matching HLA.

Whole-study findings and limits: The response measured ex vivo was dominated by TCR beta clonotypes (HLA-C-restricted and CMV-specific). Cumulative public TCR beta family frequency identified CMV carriers with the relevant HLA.

TCRdb reprocessed the reads via MiXCR and lists one record per CDR3 protein. The sample yields under 850,000 distinct CDR3 sequences, roughly 35% seen once. In the case of this clonotype: What it binds is not known.

This receptor was obtained from a human donor in good health (CMV status not recorded). Some clones in this sample may be carry-over from other donors' samples. Source material: PBMCs.

CDR3 region: CASSLGPLEQPYNEQFF. CDR3 nucleotides: TGTGCCAGCAGCTTAGGACCCCTGGAACAGCCCTACAATGAGCAGTTCTTC. J is TRBJ2-1 and V is TRBV7-9; D not resolved. The CDR3 runs 17 residues. CDR1 is SEHNR, CDR2 FQNEAQ, per germline (reference sequence). V shed 1 base and J shed 2 bases, with 15 bases lying between them.